The next 25 T cell receptor beta chains were all read from a single sample in a study of CD8 T cells in ankylosing spondylitis. Each CDR3 protein gets one entry after TCRdb re-called the 5' RACE reads with MiXCR. The table shows 200,000 or so distinct CDR3 sequences, with around 13% occurring only once. The sample taken for sequencing was blood, either unsorted or a sorted T cell fraction (not recorded which). These receptors were collected from a female donor with ankylosing spondylitis or in good health (not recorded which).

This clonotype came up a few times. V gene TRBV5-1 combines with J gene TRBJ2-5; D is possibly TRBD1 (5 bases). The CDR3 is 14 residues long. V was trimmed by 2 bases and J by 5 bases, leaving 13 bases between them. Germline lookup yields CDR1 SGHRS and CDR2 YFSETQ. As DNA, the CDR3 is TGCGCCAGCAGCTTAACACAGGCTATGGAGACCCAGTACTTC. The encoded protein is CASSLTQAMETQYF.

This clonotype was seen many times. This chain's CDR3 is CASSSQTSGRQETQYF. DNA of the CDR3: TGCGCCAGCAGCTCCCAGACTAGCGGACGACAAGAGACCCAGTACTTC. The chain employs TRBV5-1 and TRBJ2-5, with 9 bases aligning to TRBD2. The germline gives CDR1 SGHRS, CDR2 YFSETQ. The CDR3 is made up of 16 amino acids. V lost 3 bases to trimming and J lost 2 bases; unmatched junction nucleotides: 8.

This chain uses TRBV24-1 with TRBJ2-5, with unresolved D. Germline V CDR1 and CDR2: KGHDR, SFDVKD. V gave up 4 bases and J gave up 7 bases, with 9 bases separating them. This CDR3 is built from 12 residues. The CDR3 DNA is TGTGCCACCAGTGAGGGCCCCCGGACCCAGTACTTC. It codes for CATSEGPRTQYF.

Details on this clonotype: A much larger clone lies a single base off, so this may be a read error. The rearrangement joins TRBV29-1 to TRBJ2-5, with D possibly matching TRBD1 (6 bases). Germline V lookup: CDR1 SQVTM, CDR2 ANQGSEA. The CDR3 has 12 residues. The DNA for the CDR3 is TGCAGCATTGACACAGGGATGAAGACCCAGTACTTC. Translation: CSIDTGMKTQYF.

This clonotype occurred many times. This chain links TRBV20-1 with TRBJ2-5; D gene unclear. CDR3 size: 14 residues. The V end lost 1 base, the J end lost 2 bases, and 11 bases lay between the germline ends. The germline CDR1 and CDR2 sequences are DFQATT and SNEGSKA (reference sequence). CDR3 DNA sequence: TGCAGTGCTAGAGGACGGCTAGTGCAAGAGACCCAGTACTTC. Translated: CSARGRLVQETQYF.

This clonotype came up many times. This chain connects TRBV27 to TRBJ2-1; D is uncertain. CDR3 size: 16 residues. The germline CDR1 and CDR2 sequences are MNHEY and SMNVEV (reference sequence). The V and J ends lost 0 bases and 0 bases respectively, with 9 bases between them. Here the CDR3 reads CASSLSLGLSYNEQFF. CDR3 DNA: TGTGCCAGCAGTTTATCCTTAGGGCTCTCCTACAATGAGCAGTTCTTC.

The J gene is TRBJ1-5, the V gene TRBV12-3 or TRBV12-4, with TRBD1 matching 7 bases. The CDR3 spans 16 residues. J gave up 0 bases and V 6 bases, and 8 bases lay outside the gene matches. In DNA form, the CDR3 reads TGTGCCAGCAGCAGCGGACAGGACCATAGCAATCAGCCCCAGCATTTT. It translates to CASSSGQDHSNQPQHF.

CDR3 sequence: CSARSSNTDTQYF. CDR3 DNA sequence: TGCAGTGCTAGATCCTCCAACACAGATACGCAGTATTTT. V is TRBV20-1 and J is TRBJ2-3, with D uncertain. V lost 2 bases and J lost 2, with 8 bases in between. The germline CDR1 and CDR2 sequences are DFQATT and SNEGSKA (reference sequence). This CDR3 is built from 13 residues.

Many counts were recorded for this clonotype. The rearrangement uses TRBV28 and TRBJ2-2, with D uncertain. Trimming pared 5 bases from V and 5 bases from J, leaving 9 bases between. The CDR3 runs to 13 residues. Looked up from germline, CDR1 is MDHEN and CDR2 is SYDVKM. CDR3 sequence reads: CASSPPHTGELFF. The CDR3 bases are TGTGCCAGCAGTCCACCACATACCGGGGAGCTGTTTTTT.

About this clonotype: A much larger clone differs from this one at a single base, so this may be a read error. The V and J genes are TRBV5-5 and TRBJ2-1, with a weak D call TRBD1 (5 bases). This CDR3 has 14 residues. Germline assignment: CDR1 SGHKS and CDR2 YYEKEE (reference sequence). CDR3 amino acids: CVSSPAGAGVEQFF. CDR3 DNA: TGTGTCAGCAGCCCGGCTGGGGCCGGCGTTGAGCAGTTCTTC.

This clonotype turned up a few times. The genes are TRBV7-2 and TRBJ2-7; possible D gene TRBD2, 5 bases. The CDR3 is 13 residues long. Germline V lookup: CDR1 SGHTA, CDR2 FQGNSA. V was pared by 6 bases and J by 3 bases, with 12 bases between. DNA of the CDR3: TGTGCCAGCAGTCCTAGCAGTAACTACGAGCAGTACTTC. Encoded protein: CASSPSSNYEQYF.

Comment on this clonotype: A much bigger clone sits one base away, suggesting this may be a read error. V usage is TRBV29-1 and J usage is TRBJ2-1, with TRBD2 as a possible D gene (7 bases). Germline lookup yields CDR1 SQVTM and CDR2 ANQGSEA. V gave up 3 bases and J gave up 10 bases, with 13 bases separating them. The CDR3 spans 12 residues. CDR3 in amino acids: CSVERGRDEQFF. The DNA for the CDR3 is TGCAGCGTTGAGAGGGGGAGGGACGAGCAGTTCTTC.

This clonotype was seen repeatedly, ten times or more. The CDR3 nucleotides are TGTGCCAGCAGCCAAGATCTGACGAGACACGGGACCCAGTACTTC. Translated: CASSQDLTRHGTQYF. This chain joins TRBV3-1 and TRBJ2-5; D is unresolved. Trimming stripped 0 bases from V and 7 bases from J, with 15 bases between. This CDR3 contains 15 residues. CDR1 and CDR2 from the germline V gene are LGHDT and YNNKEL (reference sequence).

This clonotype was observed at least ten times. V usage is TRBV28 and J usage is TRBJ1-5, with D perhaps matching TRBD1 (5 bases). CDR3 length equals 15 residues. The V gene's germline CDR1 is MDHEN and CDR2 SYDVKM. Trimming stripped 5 bases from V and 6 bases from J, with 17 bases between. The CDR3 here is CASSPGTLLGQPQHF. CDR3 nucleotide sequence: TGTGCCAGCAGTCCCGGGACGTTGTTGGGTCAGCCCCAGCATTTT.

This clonotype was seen a few times. This chain connects TRBV20-1 to TRBJ2-7; D may be TRBD1 or TRBD2 (5 bases each). This CDR3 is built from 15 residues. Germline CDR1 is DFQATT and CDR2 is SNEGSKA (reference sequence). V gave up 4 bases and J gave up 6 bases, with 22 bases separating them. CDR3 in DNA: TGCAGTGCTACGGCAGGGAGTAGGGTATCCGGCGAGCAGTACTTC. Its protein is CSATAGSRVSGEQYF.

The chain links TRBV30 to TRBJ1-1; 11 nucleotides line up with TRBD1. The CDR3 runs to 16 residues. The germline gives CDR1 GTSNPN, CDR2 SVGIG (reference sequence). Trimming cost V 2 bases and J 1 base; bases outside gene matches: 6. The CDR3 sequence is CAWSRGQGDQNTEAFF. The CDR3 coding sequence is TGTGCCTGGAGTAGGGGACAGGGGGATCAGAACACTGAAGCTTTCTTT.

This clonotype was observed many times. This rearrangement joins TRBV20-1 to TRBJ1-4, with D possibly matching TRBD1 (6 bases). V dropped 4 bases and J dropped 2 bases, with 17 bases sitting between them. The germline CDR1 and CDR2 sequences are DFQATT and SNEGSKA (reference sequence). This CDR3 is 16 amino acids long. CDR3 DNA sequence: TGCAGTGCTATCTTCCCGGGGGGGGCCACTAATGAAAAACTGTTTTTT. Protein product: CSAIFPGGATNEKLFF.

The gene calls are TRBV12-3 or TRBV12-4 and TRBJ2-1; 11 bases are a match to TRBD2. V lost 6 bases and J lost 7; bases outside the gene matches: 2. This CDR3 is 13 amino acids long. CDR3 loop: CASRRTSGNEQFF. The CDR3 DNA reads as TGTGCCAGCAGAAGGACTAGCGGGAATGAGCAGTTCTTC.

The table lists this clonotype with many counts. V is TRBV24-1 and J is TRBJ2-3; D possibly uses TRBD1 or TRBD2 (5 bases each). Looked up from germline, CDR1 is KGHDR and CDR2 is SFDVKD. The CDR3 is 15 amino acids. V was clipped by 1 base and J by 8 bases, with 15 bases between them. Here the CDR3 DNA reads TGTGCCACCAGTGATTTTAGGGACCACAAGGCTACGCAGTATTTT. Residues: CATSDFRDHKATQYF.

This clonotype was detected ten times or more. The J gene is TRBJ2-1, the V gene TRBV29-1; D is perhaps TRBD2 (6 bases). Trimming cost V 7 bases and J 10 bases, with 11 bases left between them. There are 10 residues in the CDR3. CDR1 and CDR2 (germline): SQVTM, ANQGSEA. The CDR3 DNA follows: TGCAGCGGGACTACTAAGGAGCAGTTCTTC. Translating gives CSGTTKEQFF.

Here the CDR3 DNA reads TGTGCCAGCAGTTTTACTAGCGTCCACAATGAGCAGTTCTTC. Translated: CASSFTSVHNEQFF. V usage is TRBV12-3 or TRBV12-4 and J usage is TRBJ2-1; 7 positions agree with TRBD2. This CDR3 contains 14 residues. V trimming: 3 bases; J trimming: 5 bases; junction bases outside the gene matches: 4.

This clonotype was recorded a few times. The chain employs TRBV7-3 and TRBJ1-1; the D gene is possibly TRBD1 (6 bases). V shed 2 bases and J shed 2 bases, with 12 bases lying between them. CDR1 is SGHTA, CDR2 FQGTGA, per germline. This CDR3 region has 15 residues. This chain's CDR3 is CASSLFAGDNTEAFF. The CDR3 region has the DNA TGTGCCAGCAGCTTATTCGCAGGGGATAACACTGAAGCTTTCTTT.

This clonotype was detected many times. The V and J genes are TRBV12-3 or TRBV12-4 and TRBJ1-2; 11 bases are shared with TRBD1. The CDR3 length is 16 residues. V trimming: 6 bases; J trimming: 0 bases; junction bases outside the gene matches: 6. CDR3 DNA sequence: TGTGCCAGCAGGGGACAGGGGGTACTACCTAACTATGGCTACACCTTC. As protein: CASRGQGVLPNYGYTF.

This clonotype came up many times. The gene calls are TRBV20-1 and TRBJ2-2; the D is unclear. Germline CDR1 and CDR2: DFQATT and SNEGSKA (reference sequence). V gave up 1 base and J gave up 6 bases, with 9 bases separating them. The CDR3 contains 13 residues. CDR3 DNA sequence: TGCAGTGCTAGAGTCGCGGCGGCCGGGGAGCTGTTTTTT. It encodes CSARVAAAGELFF.

This clonotype occurred many times. The V call is TRBV29-1, the J call TRBJ1-1; tentatively, D is TRBD1 (5 bases). Trimming took 4 bases from V and 1 from J, leaving 19 bases between them. The CDR3 length is 16 residues. Germline CDR1 is SQVTM and CDR2 is ANQGSEA. The CDR3 loop reads CSVGGDGFVWNTEAFF. DNA for the CDR3: TGCAGCGTTGGGGGGGACGGTTTCGTTTGGAACACTGAAGCTTTCTTT.